This T cell receptor (beta chain) was sequenced in a study of OX40 agonist ivuxolimab in advanced cancers. The wider study: Two patients with cutaneous melanoma and one with hepatocellular carcinoma, three in total, showed partial responses.

This clone was picked up a small number of times. Sequencing used immunoSEQ multiplex PCR; TCRdb keeps in-frame clones, though not all of them. The data hold approximately 70,000 clones, with approximately 78% observed a single time. With 0 bases removed from V and 2 bases from J, the gap between germline ends came to 11 bases. There are 16 residues in the CDR3. Germline V gene lookup returns CDR1 PRHDT and CDR2 FYEKMQ (reference sequence). The receptor comes from an adult with an advanced solid tumor such as melanoma, head and neck, liver or kidney cancer. This chain uses TRBV13 with TRBJ2-1; D perhaps matches TRBD1 (5 bases). The sequenced sample was CD4+ or CD8+ T cells sorted from blood, obtained in a trial of the OX40 agonist ivuxolimab. The CDR3 is CASSLGGRGAYNEQFF. For the CDR3, the DNA is TGTGCCAGCAGCTTAGGCGGAAGGGGCGCCTACAATGAGCAGTTCTTC.